Each of the 19 T cell receptor beta chains below was sequenced from the same sample in a study of blood T cell repertoires in COVID-19. TCRdb keeps only in-frame clones here, not all; method: immunoSEQ multiplex PCR. The sample comprises roughly 240,000 clones, about 84% of which are singletons, and over 5.5% rests with the top ten. What was sequenced was peripheral blood. These receptors were obtained from a woman over 75 with COVID-19, enrolled during active disease.

This clone was seen only once. This chain joins TRBV3-1 (or the pseudogene TRBV3-2) and TRBJ1-6; 8 bases agree with TRBD1. V dropped 1 base and J dropped 10; count of bases not matched to a gene: 9. Germline CDR1 LGHDT, CDR2 YNNKEL (reference sequence). The CDR3 is 16 amino acids. CDR3 sequence reads: CASSQGGQGRGSPLHF. DNA for the CDR3: TGTGCCAGCAGCCAAGGCGGACAGGGAAGGGGATCACCCCTCCACTTT.

This clone was counted a single time. This rearrangement joins TRBV7-9 to TRBJ1-1; TRBD1 aligns across 7 bases. Losses at the gene ends were 10 bases for V and 4 bases for J; bases not matched to a gene: 6. The germline gives CDR1 SEHNR, CDR2 FQNEAQ (reference sequence). The CDR3 is 12 residues long. In DNA form, the CDR3 reads TGTGCCACAACAGGGGCCGGCACTGAAGCTTTCTTT. Residues: CATTGAGTEAFF. The entire variable domain, with the rest obtained from reference TRBV7-9 and TRBJ1-1, is as follows: DTGVSQNPRHKITKRGQNVTFRCDPISEHNRLYWYRQTLGQGPEFLTYFQNEAQLEKSRLLSDRFSAERPKGSFSTLEIQRTEQGDSAMYLCATTGAGTEAFFGQGTRLTVV.

The J gene is TRBJ1-2, the V gene TRBV19; 7 bases match TRBD1. Germline CDR1 LNHDA, CDR2 SQIVND (reference sequence). There are 15 residues in the CDR3. V was pared by 7 bases and J by 0 bases, with 8 bases of the junction left unmatched. CDR3 residues: CASTNRTGTNYGYTF. The CDR3 DNA follows: TGTGCCAGTACCAACCGGACAGGAACTAACTATGGCTACACCTTC.

V usage is TRBV5-1 and J usage is TRBJ2-5; no clear D. From germline, CDR1 is SGHRS and CDR2 YFSETQ. The V end was cut by 1 base, the J end by 2 bases, with 6 bases between. The CDR3 is 13 amino acids. This chain's CDR3 is CASSLNLQETQYF. The CDR3 DNA reads TGCGCCAGCAGCTTGAACTTACAAGAGACCCAGTACTTC.

This chain's CDR3 is CASKVPAGAYEQYF. The CDR3 nucleotides read TGTGCCAGCAAAGTTCCAGCGGGGGCCTACGAGCAGTACTTC. The genes are TRBV2 and TRBJ2-7; 8 bases are shared with TRBD2. Germline CDR1 is SNHLY and CDR2 is FYNNEI. The CDR3 extends over 14 amino acids. V shed 7 bases and J 2 bases; nucleotides not matched to a gene: 7.

This clone was counted only a few times. The V and J genes are TRBV9 and TRBJ1-3; D is ambiguous. CDR1 is SGDLS and CDR2 is YYNGEE in the germline V gene. This CDR3 has 12 amino acids. V was pared by 6 bases and J by 0 bases, with 4 bases between. The CDR3 loop is CASTRSGNTIYF. The CDR3 region has the DNA TGTGCCAGCACCCGCTCTGGAAACACCATATATTTT.

The chain recombines TRBV7-8 with TRBJ1-2; 7 bases agree with TRBD1. The CDR3 has 13 amino acids. V shed 5 bases, J shed 5 bases, and the junction held 5 bases outside the gene matches. Germline V gene data show CDR1 as SGHVS and CDR2 as FQNEAQ. CDR3 sequence: CASSPGQSYGYTF. CDR3 in DNA: TGTGCCAGCAGCCCGGGACAGTCGTATGGCTACACCTTC.

The J gene is TRBJ2-1, the V gene TRBV6-2 or TRBV6-3; 9 bases agree with TRBD2. The CDR3 is made up of 15 amino acids. Germline V gene lookup returns CDR1 MNHEY and CDR2 SVGEGT. V lost 0 bases to trimming and J lost 13 bases; unmatched junction nucleotides: 10. The CDR3 region has the DNA TGTGCCAGCAGTTACTCGCCGAGAGCGGGGGGTACCCAGTTCTTC. Its protein is CASSYSPRAGGTQFF.

This clone was recorded many times. The chain carries TRBV6-6 and TRBJ1-1, with 7 bases fitting TRBD1. The CDR3 runs 15 residues. The germline V gene encodes CDR1 MNHNY and CDR2 SVGAGI (reference sequence). The ends lost 0 bases at V and 0 bases at J; junction bases unmatched: 1. The CDR3 loop is CASSYSTGMNTEAFF. DNA for the CDR3: TGTGCCAGCAGTTACTCGACAGGGATGAACACTGAAGCTTTCTTT.

The V call is TRBV16, the J call TRBJ1-1; D gene uncertain. Germline lookup yields CDR1 KGHSY and CDR2 FQNENV. This CDR3 spans 14 amino acids. The V end was cut by 3 bases, the J end by 5 bases, with 13 bases between. The CDR3 protein is CASSQRHSGTEAFF. The CDR3 nucleotides are TGTGCCAGCAGCCAGCGACATTCTGGGACTGAAGCTTTCTTT. The entire variable domain, with the rest obtained from reference TRBV16 and TRBJ1-1, is as follows: GEEVAQTPKHLVRGEGQKAKLYCAPIKGHSYVFWYQQVLKNEFKFLISFQNENVFDETGMPKERFSAKCLPNSPCSLEIQATKLEDSAVYFCASSQRHSGTEAFFGQGTRLTVV.

The chain carries TRBV2 and TRBJ1-6, with D possibly TRBD1 on 6 matching bases. Trimming removed 5 bases at V and 7 bases at J, with 12 bases between. The CDR3 covers 14 residues. The germline V gene has CDR1 SNHLY and CDR2 FYNNEI. The CDR3 protein is CASSWGLRNSPLHF. For the CDR3, the DNA is TGTGCCAGCAGTTGGGGGCTGCGGAATTCACCCCTCCACTTT.

This chain joins TRBV19 and TRBJ1-1; D possibly corresponds to TRBD1 (6 bases). Germline V gives CDR1 LNHDA, CDR2 SQIVND (reference sequence). V lost 6 bases, J lost 0 bases, and 11 bases lay in between. This CDR3 has 14 residues. CDR3 nucleotides: TGTGCCAGTAGACGGGACATTATGAACACTGAAGCTTTCTTT. It codes for CASRRDIMNTEAFF.

CDR3 nucleotide sequence: TGTGCCAGCAGCTTGGGGTCGCGCGGGGAGCACAATGAGCAGTTCTTC. It encodes CASSLGSRGEHNEQFF. The chain combines TRBV5-4 with TRBJ2-1; D perhaps matches TRBD2 (6 bases). V was shortened by 0 bases and J by 5 bases, with 15 bases between the two germline ends. The CDR3 totals 16 residues. CDR1 and CDR2 (germline): SGHNT, YYREEE (reference sequence). The variable domain in full, completed from reference TRBV5-4 and TRBJ2-1, reads ETGVTQSPTHLIKTRGQQVTLRCSSQSGHNTVSWYQQALGQGPQFIFQYYREEENGRGNFPPRFSGLQFPNYSSELNVNALELDDSALYLCASSLGSRGEHNEQFFGPGTRLTVL.

CDR3 nucleotides: TGTGCCAGCAGCGCCGGAGGGGGGGCCGGGCAAGAGACCCAGTACTTC. This encodes CASSAGGGAGQETQYF. The chain links TRBV9 to TRBJ2-5, with a possible D match to TRBD2 (7 bases). Between the trimmed V and J ends, which lost 3 bases and 2 bases, there was a span of 17 bases. The V gene's germline CDR1 is SGDLS and CDR2 YYNGEE. This CDR3 contains 16 residues.

The J gene is TRBJ1-4, the V gene TRBV7-2, with D perhaps matching TRBD1 (6 bases). Trimming took off 3 bases at V and 8 bases at J, with 10 bases between the two ends. CDR1 and CDR2 (germline): SGHTA, FQGNSA. There are 13 residues in the CDR3. CDR3 residues: CASSFRGGEKLFF. The CDR3 DNA reads as TGTGCCAGCAGCTTCAGGGGTGGGGAAAAACTGTTTTTT.

In this sample, this clone turned up a few times. The CDR3 loop is CASSIDLTSPLHF. The CDR3 nucleotides are TGTGCCAGTAGTATAGACCTAACTTCACCCCTCCACTTT. V usage is TRBV19 and J usage is TRBJ1-6; D remains ambiguous. The CDR3 is made up of 13 amino acids. V was cut by 0 bases and J by 9 bases, with 6 bases left in between. The germline V gene has CDR1 LNHDA and CDR2 SQIVND (reference sequence).

V usage is TRBV4-2 and J usage is TRBJ2-3; TRBD1 agrees at 7 bases. The CDR3 contains 15 residues. Germline CDR1 and CDR2: LGHNA and YNFKEQ. The J segment lost 4 bases and the V segment lost 4 bases, leaving 8 bases of the junction unmatched. The CDR3, as DNA: TGTGCCAGCAGCCGAAACAGGGGTTCCGCAGATACGCAGTATTTT. Encoded protein: CASSRNRGSADTQYF.

The rearrangement links TRBV5-1 to TRBJ1-1; 8 nucleotides line up with TRBD1. The CDR3 covers 17 residues. Unmatched junction bases numbered 13, after V lost 4 bases and J lost 2 bases. Germline V gene data show CDR1 as SGHRS and CDR2 as YFSETQ. The CDR3: CASSPGLGQGFNTEAFF. CDR3 nucleotide sequence: TGCGCCAGCAGCCCGGGCCTTGGACAGGGCTTCAACACTGAAGCTTTCTTT. Supplemented by reference TRBV5-1 and TRBJ1-1, the full variable domain reads KAGVTQTPRYLIKTRGQQVTLSCSPISGHRSVSWYQQTPGQGLQFLFEYFSETQRNKGNFPGRFSGRQFSNSRSEMNVSTLELGDSALYLCASSPGLGQGFNTEAFFGQGTRLTVV.

This sequence joins TRBV4-3 and TRBJ2-4, with D hard to call. Germline V lookup: CDR1 LGHNA, CDR2 YSLEER. V was pared by 0 bases and J by 0 bases, with 3 bases between. CDR3 size: 14 residues. The CDR3, as DNA: TGCGCCAGCAGCCAAGACCTAGCCAAAAACATTCAGTACTTC. The encoded protein is CASSQDLAKNIQYF.